The clone carrying this T cell receptor (beta chain) is medium-sized (0.01 to 0.1%) in the sample. The source of the sample is a study of tumor and adjacent non-tumor tissue in lung cancer. The CDR3 is 16 amino acids. The junction had 9 bases not matched to a gene; V was cut back by 3 bases and J by 6 bases. Germline values: CDR1 SGHAT, CDR2 FQNNGV. RNA was extracted from bulk tissue without any cell sorting. A modified ARM-PCR protocol with three rounds of nested PCR amplified TCRbeta. TCRdb independently ran MiXCR on the multiplex PCR reads; one entry per CDR3 protein. The profile shows 70,000 to 80,000 distinct CDR3 sequences, 72% of them singletons.

The chain has TRBV11-2 and TRBJ2-7; 12 nucleotides line up with TRBD2. Sequencing input: lung tumor tissue. The clonotype comes from a woman aged 40 to 50 with non-small cell lung cancer. CDR3 loop: CASSFAPPGLAGEQYF. The CDR3 DNA follows: TGTGCCAGCAGCTTCGCTCCACCGGGACTAGCGGGCGAGCAGTACTTC.